The text below deals with one T cell receptor beta chain. The V segment lost 7 bases and the J segment 1 base; nucleotides outside the gene matches: 1. This CDR3 region has 12 residues. Germline values: CDR1 LNHDA, CDR2 SQIVND (reference sequence). This entry belongs to a study of T cell changes during pregnancy in multiple sclerosis. Libraries were prepared by immunoSEQ multiplex PCR; TCRdb keeps only in-frame clonotypes and omits some of them. The data show 69,000 or so clones, roughly 92% seen once. This chain links TRBV19 with TRBJ2-7; TRBD1 agrees at 7 bases. The sample was peripheral blood, taken in the third trimester of pregnancy. This TCR was recovered from a female donor in good health, enrolled as a control in a pregnancy study. The CDR3 coding sequence is TGTGCCAGTAAGGACAGGTCCTACGAGCAGTACTTC. It encodes CASKDRSYEQYF.